This T cell receptor beta chain was captured in a study of T cell repertoires in cytomegalovirus infection (dated by TCRdb to about 2019). Study-level background: Donor HLA type was relevant to the analysis, as public TCR beta signatures indicated carriage of CMV infection together with the matching HLA type.

As regards this clonotype: Its antigen is not yet known. No base quality information exists; no much larger clone differs at one position.

At the junction V is shortened by 0 bases and J by 4 bases, with 18 bases in between. The germline V gene (reference sequence) specifies DFQATT as CDR1 and SNEGSKA as CDR2. The CDR3 goes from the cysteine to the phenylalanine over 16 residues. Just the 48-base CDR3 DNA is kept, in frame starting at base 1. The instrument was an Illumina HiSeq 1500. Clones were called with MiXCR by TCRdb after fastp trimmed the public reads at Q25, and only in-frame beta chains were retained. Every CDR3 protein is listed once, alongside the most common genes and DNA of its rows. The sample data list some 600,000 distinct CDR3 sequences, and approximately 24% of these were observed just once. The ten largest make up under 8.5% of the sample. Results the study describes overall, beyond this receptor: The ex vivo response was dominated by HLA-C-restricted CMV-specific TCR beta clonotypes, which also provided the single most frequent clonotype in two of eight donors. In both this cohort and an independent roughly 350-donor cohort, the cumulative frequency of public TCR beta family members distinguished carriers of CMV infection plus the relevant HLA type.

Sequenced sample: CD8+ T cells from PBMCs. The receptor was isolated from a human donor in good health (CMV status not recorded). Some clones in this sample may be carry-over from other donors' samples. The rearranged segments are TRBV20-1 and TRBJ1-2; the D region possibly corresponds to TRBD1 (6 bases align). The CDR3 region has the sequence CSARDSARTVPYGYTF. The DNA sequence follows: TGCAGTGCTAGAGATTCCGCTAGGACAGTCCCCTATGGCTACACCTTC.